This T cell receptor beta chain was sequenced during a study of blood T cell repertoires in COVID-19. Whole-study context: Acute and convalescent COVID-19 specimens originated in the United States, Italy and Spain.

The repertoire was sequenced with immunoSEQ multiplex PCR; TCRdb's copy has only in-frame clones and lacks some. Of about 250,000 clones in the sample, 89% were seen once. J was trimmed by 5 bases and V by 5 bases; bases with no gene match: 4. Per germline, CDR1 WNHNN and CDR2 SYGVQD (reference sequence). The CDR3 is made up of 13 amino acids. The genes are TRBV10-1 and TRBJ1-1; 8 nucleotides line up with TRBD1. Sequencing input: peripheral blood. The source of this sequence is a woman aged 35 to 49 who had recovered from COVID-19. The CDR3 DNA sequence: TGCGCCAGCAGTCGACAGGGGAGTACTGAAGCTTTCTTT. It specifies CASSRQGSTEAFF.